The source of this T cell receptor beta chain is a study of beta chain features in type 1 diabetes. The study's findings and limits: Naive, central memory and Treg TCRB repertoires seemed to resemble each other more closely in patients than they did in healthy donors.

The CDR3 has 13 amino acids. V was trimmed by 1 base and J by 3 bases, leaving 6 bases between them. The V gene's germline CDR1 is SGHRS and CDR2 YFSETQ. Expressed TCRB transcripts were sequenced because the isolated RNA had all been reverse transcribed beforehand. The data were produced by immunoSEQ multiplex PCR, yet TCRdb's version contains in-frame clones alone and is incomplete. The repertoire has 150,000 or so clones, 9.2% of them found once; the top ten carry 0.6% to 0.8%. Isolation of CD4+ naive, central memory, regulatory and stem cell-like memory cells was achieved by sorting via CD45RO/CCR7/CD25/CD127/CD95/CD27. Comments on this clone: Its antigen is currently unknown.

The origin of this receptor is a man younger than 35 in good health. The V call is TRBV5-1, the J call TRBJ2-3; TRBD2 might be the D (5 bases). Sequencing used central memory CD4+ T cells from blood. CDR3 protein: CASSLRETDTQYF. Here the CDR3 DNA reads TGCGCCAGCAGCTTGCGGGAAACAGATACGCAGTATTTT.